This T cell receptor beta chain was sequenced for a study of blood T cell repertoires in COVID-19. Method: immunoSEQ multiplex PCR; TCRdb's copy keeps in-frame clones and lacks some. The sample holds roughly 250,000 clones, roughly 90% seen once. This CDR3 is built from 15 residues. Germline V lookup: CDR1 MNHEY, CDR2 SMNVEV (reference sequence). Losses at the gene ends were 0 bases for V and 3 bases for J; bases not matched to a gene: 1. The rearrangement joins TRBV27 to TRBJ2-2; 7 bases fit TRBD2. The specimen was PBMCs or T cells enriched from blood (not recorded which). The receptor was derived from a woman in her thirties or forties with acute COVID-19. Written as DNA, the CDR3 is TGTGCCAGCAGTTTATCGGGGGGGTACACCGGGGAGCTGTTTTTT. This sequence encodes CASSLSGGYTGELFF.